This T cell receptor beta chain emerged from a study of cytomegalovirus exposure and HLA in healthy donors (dated 2017 in TCRdb). Looking at the study overall: An earlier analysis of approximately 600 of the donors reported roughly 300 Gb of sequence data and some 120 million unique TCR beta sequences from about 200 million T cells. About 300 gigabases of sequencing data and 78 million or so unique TCR sequences were included in an early release covering roughly 600 HLA-typed donors. Of the roughly 410 genotyped donors, over 80% were placed in the genetic ancestry cluster associated with self-reported Caucasian donors. The aim of the study was to test whether cataloging public T cell receptors could identify signatures of past pathogen exposure. The T cell repertoires of roughly 660 subjects were profiled by immunosequencing and related to cytomegalovirus serostatus. In addition to the first cohort of 666 subjects, a separate validation cohort of 130 or so different subjects was used. To predict cytomegalovirus infection status, the study combined high-throughput TCR immunosequencing, statistical association of individual TCRs with disease status, and machine learning. A later analysis re-examined previously published TCR beta repertoires from several hundred donors and added high-resolution HLA genotyping to investigate patterns of TCR occurrence. Rather than using new phenotypic data, the later analysis identified candidate immune exposures from TCR beta sequences and from how often those sequences occurred across donors. An earlier analysis of nearly 600 of the donors applied high-throughput TCR beta sequencing to assess whether each TCR beta V gene segment acted as functional or pseudogenic. Donor age, sex, ethnicity and CMV serostatus were compiled together with the repertoire data. In a later genetic analysis, genome-wide SNP genotypes for about three fifths of the roughly 670 donors were used, and that subset was treated as a discovery cohort. Every discovery cohort repertoire had been produced on one sequencing platform. HLA typing covered class I and class II loci at four-digit resolution. Typing coverage varied by locus: roughly 629-640 donors for A, B, C, DRB1 and DQB1; approximately 520 for DQA1; about 590 for DPA1; 450 to 480 for DPB1. Several DR-DQ haplotypes were treated as single units for association and clustering because of strong linkage in the cohort. Across 300 to 500 genotyped donors of the cohort, an average of roughly 230,000 unique TCR beta nucleotide sequences per donor were sequenced, and 15% to 20% of those sequences were non-productive. The full study reports these points: A further reported finding was that TCR beta sequences accurately predicted the HLA-A and HLA-B alleles for most subjects in the first cohort. According to a later genetic analysis, donors in an Asian-associated ancestry cluster had fewer N-insertions in productive TCRs than the approximately 710-donor mean. In this cohort, only TCR beta chains were sequenced, and detectable features were limited by the absence of alpha or paired-chain data. In the study, about 150 TCR beta chains were listed as associated with cytomegalovirus. The earlier analysis of about 600 of the donors excluded seventeen rarely observed V segments, including chromosome 9 orphons, because counts were too low. In an earlier analysis of some 550 of the donors, most TCR beta V segments were observed in productive rearrangements about 87% or about 30% of the time, broadly matching IMGT annotations. In a later genetic analysis, a missense DCLRE1C variant was associated with V-gene and J-gene trimming of TCR beta chains, and the association was replicated in an independent cohort. In a later analysis, most CMV-associated TCR beta chains were found to appear HLA-restricted, with HLA associations seemingly driven largely by CMV exposure. A later analysis reported that several top co-occurrence clusters appeared linked to parvovirus B19, influenza, CMV and Epstein-Barr virus. The authors suggested that the approach could potentially be extended to other disease states and immunological phenotypes. In vitro tests confirmed that a few of the cytomegalovirus-associated TCR beta chains recognize cytomegalovirus antigens. According to a later analysis, TCR association rates differed among HLA loci, with DRB1 alleles showing the most associated TCRs and HLA-C alleles showing the fewest. Because the 87-base-pair reads could not distinguish some IMGT-functional V segments, including TRBV6-2 and TRBV6-3, those segments were excluded. Linkage disequilibrium might explain the correlated functional status among segregating V segments, but an unknown experimental factor could not be ruled out. The presence/absence analyses assumed that sequencing depth was roughly uniform across donors, and that assumption may not be true. In a later analysis, HLA-associated TCR beta chains showed more clonal expansion and lower generation probabilities than non-associated chains that were equally common. In both the original and validation cohorts, the classifier was reported to diagnose cytomegalovirus status with high specificity and sensitivity. Most TCR sequences were seen in very few donors, while some public TCRs were found in many individuals. Specific HLA alleles were associated with more than 15,000 TCR beta sequences at a false discovery rate of 0.05 in a later analysis. A cluster of highly shared sequence variants was judged likely to represent a technical artifact of the sequencing pipeline. Because HLA typing was missing for some donors at each locus, association tests included only the typed subset. When HLA alleles, especially DR and DQ, strongly co-occurred, TCR associations were difficult to assign to individual alleles. CMV serostatus was the only immune exposure information available for the cohort.

The cohort consisted of 670 or so healthy bone marrow donors. At the time of sampling, all cohort members were nominally healthy, though unrecorded immune exposures were likely present. The donor was CMV seropositive and was included in the group of 250 to 300 seropositive cohort members. A peripheral blood sample was collected from each donor, and TCR beta sequencing was performed on peripheral blood mononuclear cells. The Qiagen DNeasy Blood Extraction Kit was used to extract genomic DNA from the blood cell samples. Comments on this clone: What this receptor recognizes is not known. Base qualities are not at hand, and no much larger clone is one base apart.

Library preparation employed the immunoSEQ multiplex PCR assay. The multiplex PCR relied on a mix of 60 forward primers for TCR Vbeta segments and 13 reverse primers for TCR Jbeta segments. A multiplex PCR assay on genomic DNA amplified the CDR3 region of rearranged TCR beta genes. On the Illumina HiSeq System, the amplified TCR beta libraries were sequenced as 87-base-pair reads. The authors' pipeline ran thus. A later analysis tallied around 87 million unique TCR beta chains across the 700 or so repertoires, and approximately 11 million of those chains were shared by two or more donors. A nearest-neighbor algorithm error-corrected the raw reads and collapsed the reads into unique sequences, merging closely related sequences to remove PCR and sequencing errors. CDR3 sequences were aligned to IMGT reference sequences to assign V, D and J gene segments. For a sequence to be retained, a match of at least six nucleotides to both a V gene segment and a J gene segment was required. Rearrangements were called productive when the CDR3 lacked stop codons and stayed in frame with V and J; all others were non-productive. Following IMGT convention, CDR3 was defined as the stretch from the second conserved V-encoded cysteine to the conserved J-encoded phenylalanine. In an earlier analysis of more than 550 of the donors, sequences lacking an unambiguous match to a single V gene segment were excluded. In an earlier analysis of roughly 500 of the donors, V segments were called functional above 56.7% productive rearrangements and were called segregating when the between-donor standard deviation exceeded 5%. To diagnose cytomegalovirus status from the catalog of TCR beta chain sequences, a statistical classification framework was built. V and J gene assignment, in a later analysis, came from comparing TCR nucleotide sequences with IMGT/GENE-DB human TR gene sequences. The TCRdist pipeline was used in a later analysis to assign CDR3 sequences and most-parsimonious VDJ recombination scenarios. In a later analysis, every TCR beta chain was defined by the combination of its CDR3 amino acid sequence and its V-gene family, and reads without a unique V-gene family were dropped. A later analysis removed 592 highly shared, low-generation-probability nucleotide sequences to deal with suspected cross-contamination and a sequencing artifact. In a later analysis, a clonal expansion index was calculated for each public chain from normalized within-repertoire ranks of inferred template counts. In a later analysis, generation probabilities were computed using a VDJ recombination model fitted to out-of-frame rearrangements, and the results were checked against IGoR. Hypergeometric tests were used in a later analysis to score TCR-TCR, TCR-HLA and TCR-CMV co-occurrence, with a repertoire-size bias correction applied to the TCR pairs. A later analysis estimated false discovery rates by permuting HLA or CMV assignments 20 times. In a later analysis, co-occurring TCRs were grouped using DBSCAN, with TCRdist sequence similarity added in when clustering inside HLA-allele-positive subsets. Co-occurrence clustering excluded repertoires with fewer than 30,000 or more than 120,000 public chains, plus five with anomalous nucleotide sharing. TCRdb holds this immuneACCESS table with in-frame rearrangements only. Some clones are missing; in checked studies, unresolved V genes explain under half, and the rest has no known cause. That table is the source of V, J and clone size, and D and trimming were worked out from the DNA. Across this sample there are some 44,000 clones, with 87% seen only once. The top ten constitute about 8% of the sample.

Sequences ENHRY (CDR1) and SYGVKD (CDR2) are obtained from the germline V gene. The CDR3 covers 14 residues, taking in both the cysteine and the phenylalanine. Only CDR3 DNA remains: 42 bases, in frame from the first base. V lost 10 bases and J lost 4 bases, and the count of bases not matched to a germline gene is 10. The origin of this receptor is a woman between 40 and 50 years old in good health and CMV-seropositive. The sequence joins TRBV10-3 to TRBJ1-1; TRBD1 fits 9 bases in the junction. Material for sequencing was PBMCs. The CDR3 protein is CATRDREDGTEAFF. DNA sequence: TGTGCCACCCGGGACAGGGAGGATGGCACTGAAGCTTTCTTT.